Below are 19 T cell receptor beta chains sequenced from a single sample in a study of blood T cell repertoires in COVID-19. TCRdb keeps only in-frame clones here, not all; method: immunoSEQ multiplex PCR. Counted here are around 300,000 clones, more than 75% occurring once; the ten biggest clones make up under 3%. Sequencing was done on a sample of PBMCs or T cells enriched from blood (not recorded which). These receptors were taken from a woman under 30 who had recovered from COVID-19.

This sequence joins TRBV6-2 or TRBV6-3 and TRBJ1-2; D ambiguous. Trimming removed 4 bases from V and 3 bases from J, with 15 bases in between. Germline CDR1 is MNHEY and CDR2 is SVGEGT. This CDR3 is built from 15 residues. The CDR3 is CASSLEPPPDYGYTF. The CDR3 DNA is TGTGCCAGCAGTTTGGAGCCACCCCCGGACTATGGCTACACCTTC.

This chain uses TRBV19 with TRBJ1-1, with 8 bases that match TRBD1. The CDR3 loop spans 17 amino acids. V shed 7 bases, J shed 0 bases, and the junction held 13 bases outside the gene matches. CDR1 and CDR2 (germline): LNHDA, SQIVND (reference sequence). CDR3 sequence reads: CASNIFGQGYMNTEAFF. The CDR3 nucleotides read TGTGCCAGTAACATCTTTGGACAGGGCTACATGAACACTGAAGCTTTCTTT.

CDR3 sequence reads: CASSPRSSGNTIYF. DNA of the CDR3: TGTGCCAGCAGTCCCCGGAGCTCTGGAAACACCATATATTTT. The chain uses TRBV28 and TRBJ1-3; D not resolved. CDR1 and CDR2 from the germline V gene are MDHEN and SYDVKM. The length of the CDR3 is 14 residues. Trimming left V 5 bases short and J 0 bases short, with 8 bases between.

CDR3 in amino acids: CASSQDNLSTEAFF. The CDR3 DNA follows: TGCGCCAGCAGCCAGGACAATCTCTCGACTGAAGCTTTCTTT. This chain joins TRBV4-3 and TRBJ1-1, with D possibly being TRBD1 (5 bases). The CDR3 spans 14 residues. The V gene's germline CDR1 is LGHNA and CDR2 YSLEER. Trimming stripped 3 bases from V and 5 bases from J, with 13 bases between.

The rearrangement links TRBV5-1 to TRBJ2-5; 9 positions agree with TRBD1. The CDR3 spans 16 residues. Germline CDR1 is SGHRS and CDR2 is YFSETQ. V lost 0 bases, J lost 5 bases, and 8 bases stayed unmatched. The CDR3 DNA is TGCGCCAGCAGCTTGGGCTTGACAGGGGGAAGGGAGACCCAGTACTTC. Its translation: CASSLGLTGGRETQYF.

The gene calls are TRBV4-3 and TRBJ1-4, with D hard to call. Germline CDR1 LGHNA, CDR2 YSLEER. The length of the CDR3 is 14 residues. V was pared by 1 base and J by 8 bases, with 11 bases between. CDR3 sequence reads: CASSQGTTGEKLFF. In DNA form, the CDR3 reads TGCGCCAGCAGCCAAGGGACCACGGGAGAAAAACTGTTTTTT.

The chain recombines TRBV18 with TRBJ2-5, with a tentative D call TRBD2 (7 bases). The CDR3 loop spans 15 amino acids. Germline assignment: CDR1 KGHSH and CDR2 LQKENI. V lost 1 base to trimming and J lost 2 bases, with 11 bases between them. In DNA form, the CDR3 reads TGTGCCAGCTCACCACGGGAGGGGGTACAAGAGACCCAGTACTTC. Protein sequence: CASSPREGVQETQYF.

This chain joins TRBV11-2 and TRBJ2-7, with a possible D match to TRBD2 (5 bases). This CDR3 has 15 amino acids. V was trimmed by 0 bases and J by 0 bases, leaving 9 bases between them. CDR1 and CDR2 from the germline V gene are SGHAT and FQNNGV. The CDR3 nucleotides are TGTGCCAGCAGCTTAGAAGCGGTGAGCTCCTACGAGCAGTACTTC. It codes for CASSLEAVSSYEQYF.

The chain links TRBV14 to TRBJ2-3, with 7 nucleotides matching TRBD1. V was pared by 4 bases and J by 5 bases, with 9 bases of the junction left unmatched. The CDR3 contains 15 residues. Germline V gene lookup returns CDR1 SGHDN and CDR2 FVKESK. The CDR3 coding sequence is TGTGCCAGCAGCCGGACAGGCCAAAGAATAGATACGCAGTATTTT. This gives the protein CASSRTGQRIDTQYF. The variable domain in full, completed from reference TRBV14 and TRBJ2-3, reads EAGVTQFPSHSVIEKGQTVTLRCDPISGHDNLYWYRRVMGKEIKFLLHFVKESKQDESGMPNNRFLAERTGGTYSTLKVQPAELEDSGVYFCASSRTGQRIDTQYFGPGTRLTVL.

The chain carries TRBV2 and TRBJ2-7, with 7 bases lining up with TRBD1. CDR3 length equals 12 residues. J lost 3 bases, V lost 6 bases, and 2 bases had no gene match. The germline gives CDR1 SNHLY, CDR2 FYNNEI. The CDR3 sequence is CASSRDSYEQYF. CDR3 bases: TGTGCCAGCAGCCGGGACAGCTACGAGCAGTACTTC.

CDR3 sequence (DNA): TGTGCCCTACTAGCGGGAGGGCCACGTGAGCAGTTCTTC. Its protein is CALLAGGPREQFF. J is TRBJ2-1 and V is TRBV6-4, with 13 bases identical to TRBD2. Germline trimming cut 11 bases from V and 9 bases from J; bases unmatched to any gene: 7. Germline assignment: CDR1 MRHNA and CDR2 SNTAGT. The CDR3 totals 13 residues.

The CDR3 bases are TGTGCCAGCAGTTTCTCTCGACAGGGACGGTACGAGCAGTACTTC. The encoded protein is CASSFSRQGRYEQYF. V is TRBV28 and J is TRBJ2-7; TRBD1 agrees at 7 bases. The CDR3 extends over 15 amino acids. V was pared by 3 bases and J by 4 bases, with 9 bases of the junction left unmatched. The V gene's germline CDR1 is MDHEN and CDR2 SYDVKM.

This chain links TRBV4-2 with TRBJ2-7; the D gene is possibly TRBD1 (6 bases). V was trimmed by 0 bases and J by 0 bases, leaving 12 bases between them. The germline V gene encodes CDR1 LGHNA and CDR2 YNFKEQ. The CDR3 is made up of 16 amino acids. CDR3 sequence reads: CASSQDPTGPSYEQYF. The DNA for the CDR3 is TGTGCCAGCAGCCAAGACCCCACAGGGCCCTCCTACGAGCAGTACTTC.

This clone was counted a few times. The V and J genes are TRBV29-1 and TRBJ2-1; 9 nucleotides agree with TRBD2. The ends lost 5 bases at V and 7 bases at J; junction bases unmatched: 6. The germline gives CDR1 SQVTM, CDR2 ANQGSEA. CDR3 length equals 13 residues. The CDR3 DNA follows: TGCAGCGTTTGGGCGGGGGGGGCGAATGAGCAGTTCTTC. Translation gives CSVWAGGANEQFF.

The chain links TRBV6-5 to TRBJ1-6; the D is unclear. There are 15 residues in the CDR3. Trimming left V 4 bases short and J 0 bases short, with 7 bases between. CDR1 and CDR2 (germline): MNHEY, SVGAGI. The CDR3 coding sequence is TGTGCCAGCAGTTTTGCGAGCTCCTATAATTCACCCCTCCACTTT. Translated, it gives CASSFASSYNSPLHF.

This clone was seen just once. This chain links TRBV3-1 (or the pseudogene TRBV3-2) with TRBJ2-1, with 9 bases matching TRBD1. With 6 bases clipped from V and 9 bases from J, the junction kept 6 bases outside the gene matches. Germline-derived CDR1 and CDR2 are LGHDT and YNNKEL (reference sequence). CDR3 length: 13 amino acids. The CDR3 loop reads CASRGQGKGEQFF. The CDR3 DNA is TGTGCCAGCAGAGGACAGGGGAAAGGTGAGCAGTTCTTC.

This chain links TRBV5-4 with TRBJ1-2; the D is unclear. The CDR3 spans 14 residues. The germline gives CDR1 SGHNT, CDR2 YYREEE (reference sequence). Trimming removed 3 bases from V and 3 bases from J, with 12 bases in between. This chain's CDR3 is CASSWRRMDYGYTF. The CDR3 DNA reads TGTGCCAGCAGCTGGAGAAGGATGGACTATGGCTACACCTTC.

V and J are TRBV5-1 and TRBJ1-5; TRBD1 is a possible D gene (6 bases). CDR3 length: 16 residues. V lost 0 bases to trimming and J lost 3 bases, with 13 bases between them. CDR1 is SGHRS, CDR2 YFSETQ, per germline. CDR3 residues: CASSLVAGVPNQPQHF. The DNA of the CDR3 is TGCGCCAGCAGCTTGGTTGCAGGGGTGCCCAATCAGCCCCAGCATTTT.

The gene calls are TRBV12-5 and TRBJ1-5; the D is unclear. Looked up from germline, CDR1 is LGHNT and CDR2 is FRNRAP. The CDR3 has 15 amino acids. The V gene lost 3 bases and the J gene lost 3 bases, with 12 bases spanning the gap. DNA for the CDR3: TGTGCTAGTGGTTTTGGGTATGGAGACAATCAGCCCCAGCATTTT. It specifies CASGFGYGDNQPQHF.